These 16 T cell receptor beta chains were sequenced from one sample in a study of T-cell memory formation after mild COVID-19 (dated by TCRdb to the early 2020s). The protocol used for the library was 5' RACE. The instrument given in TCRdb is Illumina NovaSeq 6000. The raw public reads went through TCRdb reprocessing: fastp at Q25, MiXCR clone calling, in-frame beta chains kept. Each entry is one CDR3 protein sequence, shown with its most common DNA and genes. The sample data list about 140,000 distinct CDR3 sequences, and more than 13% of these were observed just once. The ten largest account for around 28% of the sample. The sequenced material came from PBMCs or a T cell subset sorted from them (not recorded which). The receptors were gathered from an adult woman who had mild COVID-19 (a few samples of this study predate the infection). The sample titles of this study are shuffled in the database, so cell type and time point are left out; the donor was told from shared clones.

This clonotype was seen repeatedly, ten times or more. The J gene is TRBJ2-7, the V gene TRBV30; weak D call: TRBD1 (6 bases). Looked up from germline, CDR1 is GTSNPN and CDR2 is SVGIG (reference sequence). The CDR3 contains 13 residues. Trimming shortened V by 2 bases and J by 2 bases, and 10 bases separated the two germline ends. In DNA form, the CDR3 reads TGTGCCTGGAGTCGAGGGACACCCTACGAGCAGTACTTC. Its protein product is CAWSRGTPYEQYF.

This clonotype was recorded many times. The CDR3 is CATSDFPIAGEGNEQFF. Here the CDR3 DNA reads TGTGCCACCAGTGATTTCCCTATAGCGGGGGAAGGCAATGAGCAGTTCTTC. The chain links TRBV24-1 to TRBJ2-1; 9 bases are a match to TRBD2. The CDR3 loop spans 17 amino acids. Losses at the gene ends were 1 base for V and 6 bases for J; bases not matched to a gene: 9. The germline V gene has CDR1 KGHDR and CDR2 SFDVKD.

This chain links TRBV7-9 with TRBJ2-3; D not certain. CDR1 is SEHNR and CDR2 is FQNEAQ in the germline V gene (reference sequence). The CDR3 runs to 15 residues. The V gene lost 1 base and the J gene lost 2 bases, with 10 bases spanning the gap. CDR3 in DNA: TGTGCCAGCAGCTTAGGAGCAATTTCCACAGATACGCAGTATTTT. Translation gives CASSLGAISTDTQYF.

The table lists this clonotype with a few counts. This chain joins TRBV9 and TRBJ2-1; D call uncertain. The V gene's germline CDR1 is SGDLS and CDR2 YYNGEE. The CDR3 has 13 residues. V gave up 1 base and J gave up 9 bases, with 11 bases separating them. This CDR3 is CASSVSGNGEQFF. CDR3 nucleotides: TGTGCCAGCAGCGTATCCGGAAACGGTGAGCAGTTCTTC.

The V and J genes are TRBV5-1 and TRBJ2-1; D is uncertain. The CDR3 is 15 amino acids. Germline V gene data show CDR1 as SGHRS and CDR2 as YFSETQ. Trimming took off 0 bases at V and 0 bases at J, with 7 bases between the two ends. CDR3 region: CASSLVFSSYNEQFF. In DNA, the CDR3 is TGCGCCAGCAGCTTGGTTTTTAGCTCCTACAATGAGCAGTTCTTC.

The chain carries TRBV27 and TRBJ2-1; the match to TRBD2 covers 9 bases. With 2 bases clipped from V and 10 bases from J, the junction kept 9 bases outside the gene matches. Per the germline V gene, CDR1 is MNHEY and CDR2 is SMNVEV (reference sequence). This CDR3 contains 15 residues. The CDR3 bases are TGTGCCAGCAGTTTAGTGGCTAGCGGGATGAGGGAGCAGTTCTTC. Translating it yields CASSLVASGMREQFF.

This clonotype has a handful of counts. This chain uses TRBV12-3 or TRBV12-4 with TRBJ2-7, with 11 bases matching TRBD1. This CDR3 spans 12 amino acids. V lost 8 bases and J lost 3; bases outside the gene matches: 0. The chain's CDR3 is CASGTGGYEQYF. The CDR3 region has the DNA TGTGCCAGCGGGACAGGGGGCTACGAGCAGTACTTC.

Relative to its sample, this clonotype is medium-sized. The chain employs TRBV7-2 and TRBJ2-7, with D possibly TRBD1 on 5 matching bases. Trimming took 1 base from V and 2 from J, leaving 6 bases between them. Germline CDR1 reads SGHTA; CDR2 reads FQGNSA. The CDR3 extends over 13 amino acids. CDR3 in amino acids: CASSLGQPYEQYF. The CDR3 DNA sequence: TGTGCCAGCAGCTTAGGACAGCCCTACGAGCAGTACTTC. Combining the CDR3 with reference TRBV7-2 and TRBJ2-7 gives the whole variable domain GAGVSQSPSNKVTEKGKDVELRCDPISGHTALYWYRQSLGQGLEFLIYFQGNSAPDKSGLPSDRFSAERTGGSVSTLTIQRTQQEDSAVYLCASSLGQPYEQYFGPGTRLTVT.

This chain links TRBV7-9 with TRBJ1-5; TRBD1 agrees at 8 bases. CDR3 length equals 18 residues. Germline V gene data show CDR1 as SEHNR and CDR2 as FQNEAQ (reference sequence). With 5 bases clipped from V and 3 bases from J, the junction kept 15 bases outside the gene matches. DNA of the CDR3: TGTGCCAGCAGCCCTTCTGTTGAGACAGGGGTTACCAATCAGCCCCAGCATTTT. Translating gives CASSPSVETGVTNQPQHF.

This clonotype was detected a few times. The chain has TRBV19 and TRBJ1-1, with D unclear. V lost 5 bases and J 1 base, leaving 11 bases between the germline ends. CDR1 LNHDA and CDR2 SQIVND come from the germline V gene (reference sequence). This CDR3 region has 14 residues. The DNA for the CDR3 is TGTGCCAGTAGTCCTCGACCACAGAACACTGAAGCTTTCTTT. Its protein product is CASSPRPQNTEAFF.

At least ten counts were recorded for this clonotype. The CDR3 coding sequence is TGCAGTGCTAGAGATCTAGGCTTGGATAATTCACCCCTCCACTTT. It codes for CSARDLGLDNSPLHF. The V call is TRBV20-1, the J call TRBJ1-6; D is unclear. CDR1 and CDR2 from the germline V gene are DFQATT and SNEGSKA (reference sequence). The CDR3 extends over 15 amino acids. The V and J ends lost 0 bases and 5 bases respectively, with 11 bases between them.

This chain uses TRBV7-6 with TRBJ2-1; 12 bases map to TRBD2. The CDR3 loop spans 17 amino acids. Germline CDR1 reads SGHVS; CDR2 reads FNYEAQ. With 5 bases clipped from V and 4 bases from J, the junction kept 9 bases outside the gene matches. The CDR3 DNA reads as TGTGCCAGCAGCCCCGAGACCGGACTAGCGGGGTACAATGAGCAGTTCTTC. It translates to CASSPETGLAGYNEQFF.

This clonotype turned up a few times. This sequence joins TRBV11-2 and TRBJ2-1; perhaps TRBD2 as D (5 bases). There are 14 residues in the CDR3. Trimming took 4 bases from V and 7 from J, leaving 14 bases between them. The germline gives CDR1 SGHAT, CDR2 FQNNGV. CDR3 in DNA: TGTGCCAGCAGCTCCCAGACTGGGAGTAATGAGCAGTTCTTC. It yields the protein CASSSQTGSNEQFF.

This clonotype was picked up a small number of times. The chain is built from TRBV11-2 and TRBJ2-7, with no clear D. V dropped 0 bases and J dropped 3 bases, with 21 bases sitting between them. The CDR3 is 18 residues long. Germline V gene sequence: CDR1 SGHAT, CDR2 FQNNGV. The CDR3 nucleotides are TGTGCCAGCAGCTTAGATGCCCTTCGTGGGCCCGCCGGCTACGAGCAGTACTTC. Translating it yields CASSLDALRGPAGYEQYF.

This clonotype occurred a few times. This CDR3 is CASSSPVGGYNQPQHF. CDR3 nucleotides: TGTGCCAGCAGTTCCCCCGTCGGAGGTTACAATCAGCCCCAGCATTTT. The chain combines TRBV12-3 or TRBV12-4 with TRBJ1-5; D gene ambiguous. The CDR3 extends over 16 amino acids. The V end lost 4 bases, the J end lost 3 bases, and 16 bases lay between the germline ends.

This clonotype was seen at least ten times. The genes are TRBV6-5 and TRBJ1-1; D not resolved. The germline gives CDR1 MNHEY, CDR2 SVGAGI. The ends were cut back, 6 bases at V and 7 bases at J, with 12 bases in the middle. The CDR3 loop spans 12 amino acids. CDR3 amino acids: CASSPSSFEAFF. The CDR3 DNA reads as TGTGCCAGCAGCCCCTCAAGCTTTGAAGCTTTCTTT.